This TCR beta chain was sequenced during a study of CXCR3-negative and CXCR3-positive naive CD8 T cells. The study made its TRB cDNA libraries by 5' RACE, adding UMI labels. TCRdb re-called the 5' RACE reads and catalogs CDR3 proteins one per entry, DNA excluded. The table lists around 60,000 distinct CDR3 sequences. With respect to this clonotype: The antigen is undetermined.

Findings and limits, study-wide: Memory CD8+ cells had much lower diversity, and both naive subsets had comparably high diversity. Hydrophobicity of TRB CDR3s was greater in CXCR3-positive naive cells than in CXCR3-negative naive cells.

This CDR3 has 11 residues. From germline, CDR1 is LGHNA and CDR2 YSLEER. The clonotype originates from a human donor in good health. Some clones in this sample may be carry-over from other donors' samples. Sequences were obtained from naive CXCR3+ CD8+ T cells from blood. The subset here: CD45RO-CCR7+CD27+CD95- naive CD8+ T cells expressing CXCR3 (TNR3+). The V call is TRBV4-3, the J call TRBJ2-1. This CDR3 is CASSQGSEQFF.